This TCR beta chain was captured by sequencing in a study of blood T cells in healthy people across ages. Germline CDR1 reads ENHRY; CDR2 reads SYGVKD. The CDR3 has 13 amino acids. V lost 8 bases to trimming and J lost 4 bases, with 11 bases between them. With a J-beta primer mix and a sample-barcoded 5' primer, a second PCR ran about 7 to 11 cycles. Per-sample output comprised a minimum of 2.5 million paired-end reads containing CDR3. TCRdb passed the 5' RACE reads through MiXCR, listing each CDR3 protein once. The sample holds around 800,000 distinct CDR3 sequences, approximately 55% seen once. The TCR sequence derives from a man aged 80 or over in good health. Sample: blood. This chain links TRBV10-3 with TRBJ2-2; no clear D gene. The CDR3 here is CAIGQISTGELFF. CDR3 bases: TGTGCCATCGGGCAGATAAGCACCGGGGAGCTGTTTTTT.